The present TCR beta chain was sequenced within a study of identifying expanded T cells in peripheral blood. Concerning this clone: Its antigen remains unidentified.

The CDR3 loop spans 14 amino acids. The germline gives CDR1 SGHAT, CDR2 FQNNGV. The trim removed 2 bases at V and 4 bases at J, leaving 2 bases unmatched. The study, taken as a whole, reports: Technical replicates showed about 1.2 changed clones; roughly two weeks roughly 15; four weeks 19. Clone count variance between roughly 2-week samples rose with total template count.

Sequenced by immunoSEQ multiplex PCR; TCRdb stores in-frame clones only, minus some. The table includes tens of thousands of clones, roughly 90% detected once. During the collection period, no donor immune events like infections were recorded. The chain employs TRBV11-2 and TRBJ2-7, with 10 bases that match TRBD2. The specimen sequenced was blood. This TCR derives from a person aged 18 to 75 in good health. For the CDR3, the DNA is TGTGCCAGCAGCTTAAGCGGGAGGGTATACGAGCAGTACTTC. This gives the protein CASSLSGRVYEQYF.